This TCR beta chain was sequenced during a study of blood T cell repertoires in COVID-19. Study-level background: Samples taken during acute and convalescent COVID-19 were collected in the United States, Italy and Spain. Sample material is recorded as cDNA or gDNA derived from T cells, B-cell-depleted T cells, or PBMCs.

Germline-derived CDR1 and CDR2 are SGHRS and YFSETQ. The CDR3 sequence is 14 residues long. V dropped 6 bases and J dropped 1 base, with 12 bases sitting between them. One Seattle source followed patients from active infection through their disease course. As processed by the authors: For nucleated cells, counts were estimated from reference gene primer amplification. Sequencing was performed with immunoSEQ multiplex PCR; in TCRdb, only in-frame clones are kept and a portion is missing. V, J and clone size are taken as reported in that table, and D and trimming were inferred from the DNA itself. There are roughly 99,000 clones in the sample; about 86% occur only once, and around 2% lies in the top ten.

The chain links TRBV5-1 to TRBJ2-3; D might be TRBD2 (6 bases). This receptor was obtained from a man between 50 and 59 years old with COVID-19, enrolled during active disease. Sequenced sample: peripheral blood. Here the CDR3 reads CASKQASGTDTQYF. The DNA for the CDR3 is TGCGCCAGCAAACAGGCTAGCGGCACAGATACGCAGTATTTT.